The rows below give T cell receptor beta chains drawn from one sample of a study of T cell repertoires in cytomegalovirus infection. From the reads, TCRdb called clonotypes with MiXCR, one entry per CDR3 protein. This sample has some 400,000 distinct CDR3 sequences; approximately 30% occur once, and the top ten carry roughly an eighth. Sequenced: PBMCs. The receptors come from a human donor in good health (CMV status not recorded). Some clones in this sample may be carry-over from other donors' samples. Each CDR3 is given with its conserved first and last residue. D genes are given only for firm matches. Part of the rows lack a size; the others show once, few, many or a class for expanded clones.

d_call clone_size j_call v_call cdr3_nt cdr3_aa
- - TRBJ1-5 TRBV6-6 TGTGCCAGCATTATAGGGGTTGTGAGCAATCAGCCCCAGCATTTT CASIIGVVSNQPQHF
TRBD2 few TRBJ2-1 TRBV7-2 TGTGCCAGCAGCTTATTTCGTATTAGCGGGGGCTATTCCTCCTACAATGAGCAGTTCTTC CASSLFRISGGYSSYNEQFF
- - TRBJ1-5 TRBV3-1 TGTGCCAGCAGCCCCGACGGAGGGAACAATCAGCCCCAGCATTTT CASSPDGGNNQPQHF
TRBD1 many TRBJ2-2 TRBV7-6 TGTGCCAGCAGCACAGGACAGGTTGCGACCACCGGGGAGCTGTTTTTT CASSTGQVATTGELFF
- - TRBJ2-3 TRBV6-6 TGTGCCAGCAGTGACACGCTCTGGACAGATACGCAGTATTTT CASSDTLWTDTQYF
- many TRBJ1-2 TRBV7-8 TGTGCCAGCAGCTTAGCAGGGGGACTGGCATATGGCTACACCTTC CASSLAGGLAYGYTF
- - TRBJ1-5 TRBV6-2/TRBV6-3 TGTGCCGTCAGTTACGGGGAGGGAGGACAGCCCAAGCATTTT CAVSYGEGGQPKHF
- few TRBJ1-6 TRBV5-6 TGTGCCAGCAGCCACTCAGGGATGGATTCACCCCTCCACTTT CASSHSGMDSPLHF
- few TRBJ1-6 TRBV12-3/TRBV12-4 TGTGCCAGCAGTTGGAATTCACCCCTCCACTTT CASSWNSPLHF
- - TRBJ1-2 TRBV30 TGTGCCTGGAATCAAGGGCAATATGGCTACACCTTC CAWNQGQYGYTF
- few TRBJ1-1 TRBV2 TGTGCCAGCAGAAGGGTAGGCACTGAAGCTTTCTTT CASRRVGTEAFF
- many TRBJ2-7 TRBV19 TGTGCCAGTAGTACATTACAAGGGAGCGAGCAGTACTTC CASSTLQGSEQYF
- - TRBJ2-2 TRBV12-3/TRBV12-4 TGTGCCAGCAGTTTGCTCCAAAGTGCCGGGGAGCTGTTTTTT CASSLLQSAGELFF
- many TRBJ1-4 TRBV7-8 TGTGCCAGCAGCTCCCCCACGGGGACTAATGAAAAACTGTTTTTT CASSSPTGTNEKLFF
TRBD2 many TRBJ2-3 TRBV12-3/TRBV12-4 TGTGCCAGCACCCCCGGACTAGCTGCGCAGTATTTT CASTPGLAAQYF
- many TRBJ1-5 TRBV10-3 TGTGCCATCAGTGGGGGGGGGGAGCCCCAGCATTTT CAISGGGEPQHF
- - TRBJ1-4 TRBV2 TGTGCCAGCAGCCCGGGGTTCGGTGAAAAACTGTTTTTT CASSPGFGEKLFF
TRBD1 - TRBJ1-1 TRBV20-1 TGCAGTGCAGGCCTTGGGACAGCGAACACTGAAGCTTTCTTT CSAGLGTANTEAFF
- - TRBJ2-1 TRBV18 TGTGCCAGCTCACCACAGGGAGACAGAGGGGACAATGAGCAGTTCTTC CASSPQGDRGDNEQFF
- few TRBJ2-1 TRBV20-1 TGCAGTGCGACTCTAGGCTACAATGAGCAGTTCTTC CSATLGYNEQFF
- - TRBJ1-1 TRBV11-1 TGTGCCAGCAGTCACGGGCTAAGGGAAACTGAAGCTTTCTTT CASSHGLRETEAFF
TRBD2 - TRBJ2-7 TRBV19 TGTGCCAGTAGTGAGCGGGGTATTTACGAGCAGTACTTC CASSERGIYEQYF